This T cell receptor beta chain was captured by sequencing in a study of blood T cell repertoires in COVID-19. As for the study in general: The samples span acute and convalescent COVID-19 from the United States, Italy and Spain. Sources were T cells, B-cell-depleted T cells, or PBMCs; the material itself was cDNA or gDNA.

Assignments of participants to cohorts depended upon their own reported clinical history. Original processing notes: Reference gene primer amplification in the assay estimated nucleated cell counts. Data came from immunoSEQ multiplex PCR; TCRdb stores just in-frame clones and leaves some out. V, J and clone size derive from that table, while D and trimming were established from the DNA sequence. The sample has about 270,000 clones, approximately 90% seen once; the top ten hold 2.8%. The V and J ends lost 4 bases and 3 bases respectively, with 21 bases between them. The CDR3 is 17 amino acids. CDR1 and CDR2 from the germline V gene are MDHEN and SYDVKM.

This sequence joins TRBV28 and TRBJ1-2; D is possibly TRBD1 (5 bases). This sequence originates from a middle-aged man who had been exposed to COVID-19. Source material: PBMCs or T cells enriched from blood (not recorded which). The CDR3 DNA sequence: TGTGCCAGCAGTTATACTCTGGGGGGGAGGAAAGACTATGGCTACACCTTC. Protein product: CASSYTLGGRKDYGYTF.